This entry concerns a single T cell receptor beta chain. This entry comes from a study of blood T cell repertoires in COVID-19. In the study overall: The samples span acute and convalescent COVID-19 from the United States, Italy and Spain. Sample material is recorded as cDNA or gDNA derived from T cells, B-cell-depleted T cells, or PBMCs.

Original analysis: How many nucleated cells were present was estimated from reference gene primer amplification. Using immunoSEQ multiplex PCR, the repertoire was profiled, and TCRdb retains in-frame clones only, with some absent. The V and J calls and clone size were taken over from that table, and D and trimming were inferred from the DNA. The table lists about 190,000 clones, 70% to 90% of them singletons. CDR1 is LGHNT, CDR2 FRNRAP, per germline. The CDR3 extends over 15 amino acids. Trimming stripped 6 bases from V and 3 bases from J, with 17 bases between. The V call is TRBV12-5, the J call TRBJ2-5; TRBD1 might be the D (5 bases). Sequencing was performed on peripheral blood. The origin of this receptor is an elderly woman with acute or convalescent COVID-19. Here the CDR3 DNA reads TGTGCTAGTGGACCTGGGCCAGGGCGAAAAGAGACCCAGTACTTC. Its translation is CASGPGPGRKETQYF.